This entry lists 8 T cell receptor beta chains sequenced from one sample in a study of regulatory T cells in long-lasting Graves disease. According to the study, TCR beta libraries were built with iRepertoire HTBI primers and CDR3-region Arm-PCR. TCRdb fed the multiplex PCR reads into MiXCR, producing one record per CDR3 protein. Here the sample spans about 400,000 distinct CDR3 sequences, over 14% being singletons. Time point reported: newly diagnosed GD, antithyroid drugs for less than 3 months. The TCR library was made from RNA extracted from PBMCs. The data were also submitted as part of a second study, on T cells in Graves' hyperthyroidism and ophthalmopathy.

Here the sequenced sample was peripheral blood mononuclear cells (PBMCs), taken at new diagnosis, from a patient treated with antithyroid drugs. Receptors were obtained from a middle-aged woman with Graves disease.

This clonotype was observed a few times. The gene calls are TRBV20-1 and TRBJ2-5; D is unresolved. Germline V lookup: CDR1 DFQATT, CDR2 SNEGSKA (reference sequence). Trimming pared 2 bases from V and 1 base from J, leaving 14 bases between. The CDR3 sequence is 15 residues long. CDR3 residues: CSARPRWPSQETQYF. CDR3 bases: TGCAGTGCTAGACCCCGGTGGCCTTCCCAAGAGACCCAGTACTTC.

The J gene is TRBJ2-2, the V gene TRBV24-1, with a tentative D call TRBD1 (5 bases). The V end lost 12 bases, the J end lost 6 bases, and 16 bases lay between the germline ends. The V gene's germline CDR1 is KGHDR and CDR2 SFDVKD. The CDR3 runs 13 residues. CDR3 nucleotide sequence: TGTGCCTCTCCGTTTGACAGCGCCGGGGAGCTGTTTTTT. Its protein is CASPFDSAGELFF.

The V call is TRBV4-2, the J call TRBJ2-1; D is ambiguous. Germline V gene data show CDR1 as LGHNA and CDR2 as YNFKEQ. V gave up 5 bases and J gave up 5 bases, with 16 bases separating them. The CDR3 runs 15 residues. As DNA, the CDR3 is TGTGCCAGCAGCTCTACGGCCGCTAGAAACAATGAGCAGTTCTTC. Its protein is CASSSTAARNNEQFF.

This clonotype was seen repeatedly, ten times or more. As DNA, the CDR3 is TGTGCCAGCAGTGAAGGGTGGGGCCCGAACACTGAAGCTTTCTTT. Its protein is CASSEGWGPNTEAFF. The chain couples TRBV6-1 to TRBJ1-1; possible D gene TRBD1, 5 bases. Trimming took 1 base from V and 1 from J, leaving 10 bases between them. Germline V gives CDR1 MNHNS, CDR2 SASEGT. This CDR3 contains 15 residues.

The chain recombines TRBV15 with TRBJ1-1; D perhaps matches TRBD1 (6 bases). The V gene's germline CDR1 is LNHNV and CDR2 YYDKDF (reference sequence). The ends were cut back, 3 bases at V and 7 bases at J, with 9 bases in the middle. This CDR3 contains 12 residues. The CDR3 region is CATSRAQGEAFF. In DNA, the CDR3 is TGTGCCACCAGCAGGGCACAGGGTGAAGCTTTCTTT.

V gene TRBV12-3 or TRBV12-4 combines with J gene TRBJ2-2; 7 bases match TRBD1. CDR3 length equals 14 residues. Losses at the gene ends were 6 bases for V and 6 bases for J; bases not matched to a gene: 7. For the CDR3, the DNA is TGTGCCAGCAGCAACGACAGGGCGGCCGGGGAGCTGTTTTTT. It translates to CASSNDRAAGELFF.

Only a few counts were recorded for this clonotype. This rearrangement joins TRBV5-6 to TRBJ2-7; D is uncertain. The germline V gene encodes CDR1 SGHDT and CDR2 YYEEEE. This CDR3 comprises 12 residues. The V gene lost 4 bases and the J gene lost 4 bases, with 9 bases spanning the gap. The chain's CDR3 is CASSRRPYEQYF. For the CDR3, the DNA is TGTGCCAGCAGCCGCAGACCTTACGAGCAGTACTTC.

J is TRBJ1-1 and V is TRBV11-2, with TRBD1 matching 8 bases. The germline gives CDR1 SGHAT, CDR2 FQNNGV. After removal of 5 bases from V and 11 bases from J, the junction contained 13 bases not matched to a gene. This CDR3 has 14 residues. CDR3 residues: CASSQTRTGRHAFF. DNA of the CDR3: TGTGCCAGCAGCCAGACCCGGACAGGGCGGCATGCTTTCTTT.